These 18 T cell receptor beta chains were all obtained from the same sample, sequenced in a study of blood T cell repertoires in COVID-19. The data were produced by immunoSEQ multiplex PCR, yet TCRdb's version contains in-frame clones alone and is incomplete. The sample contains roughly 68,000 clones, approximately 90% of which appear only once. Sequencing was performed on peripheral blood. The receptor set was obtained from a woman older than 75 with active COVID-19.

The gene calls are TRBV28 and TRBJ1-1; possible D gene TRBD1, 5 bases. Trimming removed 6 bases at V and 1 base at J, with 9 bases between. Germline-derived CDR1 and CDR2 are MDHEN and SYDVKM. The CDR3 sequence is 13 residues long. The CDR3 DNA sequence: TGTGCCAGCAGATCTGGACAGAACACTGAAGCTTTCTTT. Protein product: CASRSGQNTEAFF.

The gene calls are TRBV5-1 and TRBJ2-2, with 9 bases identical to TRBD2. Germline loops: CDR1 SGHRS, CDR2 YFSETQ. V was clipped by 0 bases and J by 6 bases; unmatched bases: 3. The CDR3 spans 15 residues. Here the CDR3 reads CASSLAAGGSGELFF. In DNA form, the CDR3 reads TGCGCCAGCAGCTTGGCGGCGGGAGGGTCCGGGGAGCTGTTTTTT.

The chain combines TRBV5-1 with TRBJ1-1; 7 bases map to TRBD1. The CDR3 runs 14 residues. The germline V gene encodes CDR1 SGHRS and CDR2 YFSETQ. Trimming took 2 bases from V and 2 from J; bases not matched to a gene: 3. CDR3 sequence (DNA): TGCGCCAGCAGCTTACAGGGGATCAACACTGAAGCTTTCTTT. Amino acids: CASSLQGINTEAFF.

The rearrangement joins TRBV18 to TRBJ2-3; D uncertain. V was pared by 3 bases and J by 6 bases, with 7 bases between. The CDR3 loop spans 12 amino acids. Germline CDR1 KGHSH, CDR2 LQKENI. The CDR3 here is CASSPSGDTQYF. CDR3 nucleotides: TGTGCCAGCTCACCCTCAGGCGATACGCAGTATTTT.

This clone has only one observation. The genes are TRBV29-1 and TRBJ2-7, with D hard to call. Germline V gene sequence: CDR1 SQVTM, CDR2 ANQGSEA. V was trimmed by 3 bases and J by 7 bases, leaving 10 bases between them. The CDR3 sequence is 11 residues long. This CDR3 is CSVDGANEQYF. The DNA for the CDR3 is TGCAGCGTTGATGGAGCGAATGAGCAGTACTTC.

The chain employs TRBV6-6 and TRBJ1-1, with 7 bases matching TRBD1. CDR1 and CDR2 from the germline V gene are MNHNY and SVGAGI (reference sequence). V lost 10 bases and J lost 3; bases outside the gene matches: 11. The CDR3 totals 14 residues. CDR3: CATYDRVLHTEAFF. DNA of the CDR3: TGTGCCACCTACGACAGGGTTTTGCACACTGAAGCTTTCTTT.

The genes are TRBV19 and TRBJ1-6, with D unresolved. The CDR3 length is 14 residues. CDR1 and CDR2 from the germline V gene are LNHDA and SQIVND (reference sequence). Trimming removed 7 bases at V and 5 bases at J, with 12 bases between. CDR3 residues: CASTFGGDNSPLHF. The CDR3 DNA is TGTGCCAGTACATTCGGAGGCGATAATTCACCCCTCCACTTT.

In its sample, this clone was seen once. The chain links TRBV5-4 to TRBJ1-6; perhaps TRBD1 as D (6 bases). The germline gives CDR1 SGHNT, CDR2 YYREEE (reference sequence). V gave up 4 bases and J gave up 7 bases, with 21 bases separating them. CDR3 size: 17 residues. Here the CDR3 reads CASSAAAGGGLNSPLHF. The CDR3, as DNA: TGTGCCAGCAGCGCTGCCGCGGGAGGGGGTCTAAATTCACCCCTCCACTTT.

Here the CDR3 DNA reads TGTGCCAGCAGCTTAGCGGGACTAGCGGCCGAACTTATCACAGATACGCAGTATTTT. This gives the protein CASSLAGLAAELITDTQYF. The chain has TRBV7-8 and TRBJ2-3; 11 nucleotides agree with TRBD2. The germline V gene has CDR1 SGHVS and CDR2 FQNEAQ. The length of the CDR3 is 19 residues. The V segment lost 0 bases and the J segment 2 bases; nucleotides outside the gene matches: 10.

The chain combines TRBV6-6 with TRBJ1-3, with D unresolved. The CDR3 consists of 15 residues. Germline CDR1 MNHNY, CDR2 SVGAGI (reference sequence). The V end lost 0 bases, the J end lost 0 bases, and 6 bases lay between the germline ends. In DNA, the CDR3 is TGTGCCAGCAGTTACTCTGGCCTCTCTGGAAACACCATATATTTT. The encoded protein is CASSYSGLSGNTIYF.

This chain links TRBV7-9 with TRBJ1-1, with D possibly being TRBD1 (5 bases). V lost 1 base and J lost 2, with 14 bases in between. Per germline, CDR1 SEHNR and CDR2 FQNEAQ (reference sequence). The CDR3 runs 16 residues. CDR3 DNA sequence: TGTGCCAGCAGCTTAGGGGCGGGACTAACTAACACTGAAGCTTTCTTT. Its translation: CASSLGAGLTNTEAFF.

This clone was seen more than once but under ten times. A junction end diverges from the germline sequence, so it may reflect a read error. V is TRBV7-7 and J is TRBJ2-7, with 7 bases identical to TRBD1. This CDR3 has 13 residues. The germline CDR1 and CDR2 sequences are SSHAT and FNYEAQ (reference sequence). The CDR3 loop is CASSFERQGEQYF. DNA of the CDR3: TGTGCTAGCAGCTTCGAGAGACAGGGCGAGCAGTACTTC.

J is TRBJ2-1 and V is TRBV5-6; TRBD2 aligns across 11 bases. Germline CDR1 SGHDT, CDR2 YYEEEE. With V trimmed by 3 bases and J by 4 bases, 3 bases remained unmatched. The CDR3 spans 15 residues. CDR3 sequence reads: CASSSGLAVYNEQFF. The CDR3 DNA reads as TGTGCCAGCAGCTCGGGACTAGCGGTATACAATGAGCAGTTCTTC. The whole variable domain, filled in from reference TRBV5-6 and TRBJ2-1, reads DAGVTQSPTHLIKTRGQQVTLRCSPKSGHDTVSWYQQALGQGPQFIFQYYEEEERQRGNFPDRFSGHQFPNYSSELNVNALLLGDSALYLCASSSGLAVYNEQFFGPGTRLTVL.

The J gene is TRBJ2-2, the V gene TRBV27, with 11 bases identical to TRBD2. CDR3 length: 15 amino acids. Germline V gene data show CDR1 as MNHEY and CDR2 as SMNVEV (reference sequence). V was clipped by 4 bases and J by 5 bases; unmatched bases: 3. The CDR3 here is CASSSSGRLTGELFF. The CDR3, as DNA: TGTGCCAGCAGTTCTAGCGGGAGGCTAACCGGGGAGCTGTTTTTT.

This chain uses TRBV6-5 with TRBJ2-7, with 7 positions matching TRBD2. The CDR3 loop spans 13 amino acids. J gave up 2 bases and V 11 bases, and 9 bases lay outside the gene matches. CDR1 and CDR2 (germline): MNHEY, SVGAGI. The CDR3 DNA sequence: TGTGCCTCCCAAGCTAGCGGAACCTACGAGCAGTACTTC. This translates into CASQASGTYEQYF.

Here the CDR3 DNA reads TGCAGCGTTGACGGGCTAGCGCTTAAGACCCAGTACTTC. Its translation: CSVDGLALKTQYF. The gene calls are TRBV29-1 and TRBJ2-5; maybe TRBD2 (6 bases). V was cut by 3 bases and J by 6 bases, with 14 bases left in between. This CDR3 region has 13 residues. Germline CDR1 and CDR2: SQVTM and ANQGSEA.

V gene TRBV7-5 combines with J gene TRBJ2-1; TRBD2 is the table's D call and was not checked against the DNA. TRBV7-5 is tagged as a pseudogene. This CDR3 is built from 20 residues. The CDR3 coding sequence is TGTGCCAGAAGCCGAACAGGGACGCGACTAGCGGGAGACTCATACAATGAGCAGTTCTTC. As protein: CARSRTGTRLAGDSYNEQFF.

J is TRBJ2-1 and V is TRBV10-3, with 11 bases matching TRBD2. This CDR3 comprises 15 residues. The J segment lost 9 bases and the V segment lost 2 bases, leaving 6 bases of the junction unmatched. Germline-derived CDR1 and CDR2 are ENHRY and SYGVKD. DNA for the CDR3: TGTGCCATCAGTGAGGTAGCGGGAGGGCTGGGTGAGCAGTTCTTC. It translates to CAISEVAGGLGEQFF.